These 5 T cell receptor beta chains were all obtained from the same sample, sequenced in a study of neurological immune-mediated disorders. TCRdb passed the 5' RACE reads through MiXCR, listing each CDR3 protein once. This sample has 35,000 to 55,000 distinct CDR3 sequences, with more than 5% found just once. Sequencing was carried out using CD4+ T cells from blood. The receptors shown here come from a woman in her 40s in good health.

This clonotype rates as medium-sized. The chain has TRBV4-1 and TRBJ1-2, with 9 bases that match TRBD1. Per germline, CDR1 MGHRA and CDR2 YSYEKL. CDR3 length: 18 amino acids. With 2 bases clipped from V and 8 bases from J, the junction kept 18 bases outside the gene matches. CDR3 sequence (DNA): TGCGCCAGCAGCCAAAGGGGGACCGGGACAGGGCAAGTGGACGGCTACACCTTC. Protein: CASSQRGTGTGQVDGYTF.

There are many counts of this clonotype. The chain links TRBV7-2 to TRBJ2-2, with 9 bases that match TRBD1. There are 18 residues in the CDR3. V lost 5 bases to trimming and J lost 0 bases; unmatched junction nucleotides: 10. CDR1 and CDR2 (germline): SGHTA, FQGNSA. The CDR3 DNA reads TGTGCCAGCAGCGGTCCAAGACAGGGGGGTACGAACACCGGGGAGCTGTTTTTT. Translation: CASSGPRQGGTNTGELFF. Supplemented by reference TRBV7-2 and TRBJ2-2, the full variable domain reads GAGVSQSPSNKVTEKGKDVELRCDPISGHTALYWYRQSLGQGLEFLIYFQGNSAPDKSGLPSDRFSAERTGGSVSTLTIQRTQQEDSAVYLCASSGPRQGGTNTGELFFGEGSRLTVL.

This clonotype was recorded at least ten times. The chain links TRBV5-1 to TRBJ2-1; 7 bases are shared with TRBD2. V shed 0 bases, J shed 0 bases, and the junction held 3 bases outside the gene matches. This CDR3 has 16 amino acids. The germline CDR1 and CDR2 sequences are SGHRS and YFSETQ. This CDR3 reads CASSLGGGSSYNEQFF. The CDR3 bases are TGCGCCAGCAGCTTGGGAGGCGGGAGCTCCTACAATGAGCAGTTCTTC. The full variable domain, in which reference TRBV5-1 and TRBJ2-1 provide the parts outside the CDR3, is KAGVTQTPRYLIKTRGQQVTLSCSPISGHRSVSWYQQTPGQGLQFLFEYFSETQRNKGNFPGRFSGRQFSNSRSEMNVSTLELGDSALYLCASSLGGGSSYNEQFFGPGTRLTVL.

This chain uses TRBV5-1 with TRBJ2-2, with no clear D. The germline V gene encodes CDR1 SGHRS and CDR2 YFSETQ. CDR3 length: 14 amino acids. V gave up 6 bases and J gave up 3 bases, with 12 bases separating them. The CDR3 is CASTIRTDTGELFF. CDR3 in DNA: TGCGCCAGCACGATCAGGACGGACACCGGGGAGCTGTTTTTT.

This clonotype was recorded at least ten times. The V call is TRBV20-1, the J call TRBJ2-3, with TRBD2 matching 9 bases. CDR3 length equals 15 residues. The V gene end was trimmed by 0 bases and the J gene end by 7 bases; junction bases not matched to a gene: 8. The germline V gene has CDR1 DFQATT and CDR2 SNEGSKA (reference sequence). CDR3 protein: CSARETSGRLNTQYF. CDR3 coding DNA: TGCAGTGCTAGAGAGACTAGCGGAAGACTAAATACGCAGTATTTT.